Listed below are T cell receptor beta chains from one sample, sequenced in a study of blood T cell repertoires in COVID-19. Sequenced by immunoSEQ multiplex PCR; TCRdb stores in-frame clones only, minus some. This sample has 220,000 or so clones; 80% to 90% occur once, and the top ten carry approximately 15%. The specimen sequenced was PBMCs or T cells enriched from blood (not recorded which). Source of these receptors: a woman between 50 and 59 years old with acute COVID-19. CDR3s include the opening cysteine and the closing phenylalanine or tryptophan. A D gene is named only where the DNA matches it firmly. The size of a clone is reported for some rows only, either as once, few or many, or as a class for expanded clones.

D gene: .; V gene: TRBV27; clone size: .; J gene: TRBJ2-5; CDR3 protein: CASSFSGRGQETQYF; CDR3 DNA: TGTGCCAGCAGTTTCAGCGGAAGAGGGCAAGAGACCCAGTACTTC
D gene: TRBD1; V gene: TRBV4-1; clone size: once; J gene: TRBJ2-5; CDR3 protein: CASSRVGQEQETQYF; CDR3 DNA: TGCGCCAGCAGCCGGGTGGGACAGGAACAAGAGACTCAGTACTTC
D gene: .; V gene: TRBV15; clone size: .; J gene: TRBJ2-2; CDR3 protein: CATSRDSALTNTGELFF; CDR3 DNA: TGTGCCACCAGCAGAGATTCGGCACTAACAAACACCGGGGAGCTGTTTTTT
D gene: TRBD1; V gene: TRBV28; clone size: .; J gene: TRBJ2-3; CDR3 protein: CASRGQGADTQYF; CDR3 DNA: TGTGCCAGCAGGGGACAGGGGGCAGATACGCAGTATTTT
D gene: TRBD1; V gene: TRBV5-1; clone size: .; J gene: TRBJ1-4; CDR3 protein: CASSVGQGRGEKLFF; CDR3 DNA: TGCGCCAGCAGCGTCGGACAGGGGCGCGGAGAAAAACTGTTTTTT
D gene: TRBD1; V gene: TRBV5-1; clone size: once; J gene: TRBJ1-2; CDR3 protein: CASSLTGGFYGYTF; CDR3 DNA: TGCGCCAGCAGCTTGACAGGGGGCTTCTATGGCTACACCTTC
D gene: TRBD1; V gene: TRBV6-5; clone size: once; J gene: TRBJ2-1; CDR3 protein: CASRPGQGVNEQFF; CDR3 DNA: TGTGCCAGCAGACCGGGACAGGGGGTAAATGAGCAGTTCTTC
D gene: .; V gene: TRBV29-1; clone size: .; J gene: TRBJ1-4; CDR3 protein: CSVRVSPSVDEKLFF; CDR3 DNA: TGCAGCGTTCGGGTATCTCCAAGTGTTGATGAAAAACTGTTTTTT
D gene: .; V gene: TRBV7-8; clone size: .; J gene: TRBJ1-1; CDR3 protein: CASSTYVNTEAFF; CDR3 DNA: TGTGCCAGCAGCACATACGTGAACACTGAAGCTTTCTTT
D gene: TRBD2; V gene: TRBV5-1; clone size: many; J gene: TRBJ2-3; CDR3 protein: CASSLGGTSGDNTQYF; CDR3 DNA: TGCGCCAGCAGCTTGGGAGGGACTAGCGGGGATAATACGCAGTATTTT
D gene: TRBD1; V gene: TRBV19; clone size: .; J gene: TRBJ2-7; CDR3 protein: CASSIPTSQGAVQHEQYF; CDR3 DNA: TGTGCCAGTAGTATACCAACGTCACAGGGGGCAGTTCAACACGAGCAGTACTTC
D gene: TRBD2; V gene: TRBV28; clone size: .; J gene: TRBJ2-1; CDR3 protein: CASRFLAGAYNEQFF; CDR3 DNA: TGTGCCAGCAGGTTTCTAGCGGGGGCCTACAATGAGCAGTTCTTC
D gene: TRBD1; V gene: TRBV27; clone size: few; J gene: TRBJ2-6; CDR3 protein: CASSFQGASSGANVLTF; CDR3 DNA: TGTGCCAGCAGTTTTCAGGGGGCCAGCTCTGGGGCCAACGTCCTGACTTTC
D gene: .; V gene: TRBV5-1; clone size: once; J gene: TRBJ2-7; CDR3 protein: CASSLGRGRSYEQYF; CDR3 DNA: TGCGCCAGCAGCTTGGGGAGGGGTAGGTCCTACGAGCAGTACTTC
D gene: .; V gene: TRBV30; clone size: .; J gene: TRBJ2-7; CDR3 protein: CACGPGEQYF; CDR3 DNA: TGTGCCTGTGGGCCAGGCGAGCAGTACTTC
D gene: .; V gene: TRBV7-2; clone size: .; J gene: TRBJ1-6; CDR3 protein: CASSSEGVNSPLHF; CDR3 DNA: TGTGCCAGCAGCTCGGAAGGGGTTAATTCACCCCTCCACTTT
D gene: TRBD2; V gene: TRBV5-1; clone size: .; J gene: TRBJ2-2; CDR3 protein: CASSPGLAGKTGELFF; CDR3 DNA: TGCGCCAGCAGCCCCGGACTAGCGGGAAAGACCGGGGAGCTGTTTTTT
D gene: TRBD1; V gene: TRBV30; clone size: .; J gene: TRBJ2-4; CDR3 protein: CAWRRTGGSNIQYF; CDR3 DNA: TGTGCCTGGAGAAGGACAGGGGGCTCGAACATTCAGTACTTC
D gene: .; V gene: TRBV28; clone size: .; J gene: TRBJ1-1; CDR3 protein: CASSIMGAGNTEAFF; CDR3 DNA: TGTGCCAGCAGCATAATGGGGGCTGGGAACACTGAAGCTTTCTTT
D gene: TRBD2; V gene: TRBV7-8; clone size: .; J gene: TRBJ2-5; CDR3 protein: CASSLVLAGGGWKETQYF; CDR3 DNA: TGTGCCAGCAGCTTAGTCCTAGCGGGAGGGGGGTGGAAGGAGACCCAGTACTTC
D gene: TRBD1; V gene: TRBV3-1/TRBV3-2; clone size: once; J gene: TRBJ1-2; CDR3 protein: CASSQRQGWGGYTF; CDR3 DNA: TGTGCCAGCAGCCAACGACAGGGGTGGGGTGGCTACACCTTC
D gene: .; V gene: TRBV7-2; clone size: once; J gene: TRBJ2-2; CDR3 protein: CASSYSGGGAGELFF; CDR3 DNA: TGTGCCAGCAGCTACAGCGGAGGCGGGGCCGGGGAGCTGTTTTTT
D gene: TRBD2; V gene: TRBV2; clone size: .; J gene: TRBJ2-3; CDR3 protein: CASSLRGISSTDTQYF; CDR3 DNA: TGTGCCAGCAGCCTGCGGGGGATTTCCAGCACAGATACGCAGTATTTT